What follows is one T cell receptor (beta chain) and its context. A read error is possible here, since a much larger clone lies one base away. TCRdb re-analysed the 5' RACE reads in MiXCR, keeping a single row per CDR3 protein. The sample yields about 26,000 distinct CDR3 sequences, 4.5% to 5.5% seen once. This record belongs to a study of T cells after yellow fever vaccination. Study conclusions and caveats: From the bulk population, abundant clonotypes could contaminate and appear within FACS-sorted repertoires.

CDR3 size: 12 residues. V lost 7 bases to trimming and J lost 4 bases, with 11 bases between them. Per germline, CDR1 MNHNY and CDR2 SVGAGI (reference sequence). The sequence derives from a young man who received the YFV17D yellow fever vaccine. This chain uses TRBV6-6 with TRBJ2-7; unclear D gene. The input for sequencing was PBMCs, either bulk or a sorted T-cell subset (CD4+, CD8+, memory, or dextramer-sorted; not recorded which), taken 15 days after the yellow fever booster vaccination. In DNA form, the CDR3 reads TGTGCCAGCAATCCCGTTGAGTACGAGCAGTACTTC. Protein product: CASNPVEYEQYF.